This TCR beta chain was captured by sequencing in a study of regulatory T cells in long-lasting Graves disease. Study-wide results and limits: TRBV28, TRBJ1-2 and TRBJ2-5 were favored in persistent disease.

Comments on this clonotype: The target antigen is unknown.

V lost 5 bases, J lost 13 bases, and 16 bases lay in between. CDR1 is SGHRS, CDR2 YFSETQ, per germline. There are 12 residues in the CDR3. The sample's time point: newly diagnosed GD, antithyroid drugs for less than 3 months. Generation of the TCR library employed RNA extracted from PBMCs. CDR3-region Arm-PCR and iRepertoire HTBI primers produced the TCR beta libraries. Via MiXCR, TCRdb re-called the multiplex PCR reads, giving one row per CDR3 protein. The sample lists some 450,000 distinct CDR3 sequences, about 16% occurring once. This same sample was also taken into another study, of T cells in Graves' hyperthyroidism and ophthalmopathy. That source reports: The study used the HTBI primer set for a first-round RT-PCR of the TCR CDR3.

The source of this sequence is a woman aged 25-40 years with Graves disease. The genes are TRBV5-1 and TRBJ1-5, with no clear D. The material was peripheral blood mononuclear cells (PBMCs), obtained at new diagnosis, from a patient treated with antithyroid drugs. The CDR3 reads CASSPPRRSQHF. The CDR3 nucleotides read TGCGCCAGCAGTCCCCCCCGGAGGTCGCAGCATTTT. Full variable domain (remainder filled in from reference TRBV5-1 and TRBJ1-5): KAGVTQTPRYLIKTRGQQVTLSCSPISGHRSVSWYQQTPGQGLQFLFEYFSETQRNKGNFPGRFSGRQFSNSRSEMNVSTLELGDSALYLCASSPPRRSQHFGDGTRLSIL.